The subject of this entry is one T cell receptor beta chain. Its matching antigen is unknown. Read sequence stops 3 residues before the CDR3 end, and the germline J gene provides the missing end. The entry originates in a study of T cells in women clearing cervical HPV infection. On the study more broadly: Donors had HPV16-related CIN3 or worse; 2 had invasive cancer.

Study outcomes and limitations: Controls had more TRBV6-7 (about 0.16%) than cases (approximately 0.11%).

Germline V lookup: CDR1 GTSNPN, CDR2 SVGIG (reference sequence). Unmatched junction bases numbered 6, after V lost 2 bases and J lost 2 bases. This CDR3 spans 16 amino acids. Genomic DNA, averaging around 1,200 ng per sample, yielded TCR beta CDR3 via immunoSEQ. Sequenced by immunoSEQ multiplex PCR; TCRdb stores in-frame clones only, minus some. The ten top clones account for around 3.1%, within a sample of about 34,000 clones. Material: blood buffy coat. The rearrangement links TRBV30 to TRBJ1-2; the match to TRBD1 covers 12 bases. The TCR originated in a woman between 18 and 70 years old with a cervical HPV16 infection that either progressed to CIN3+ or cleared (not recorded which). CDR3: CAWSITGTGGNYGYTF. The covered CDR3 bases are TGTGCCTGGAGTATTACCGGGACAGGGGGCAACTATGGC.